This T cell receptor (beta chain) was observed in a study of a mutant IDH1 vaccine in newly diagnosed glioma. Study-wide background: Males made up roughly 60% and females about 38% of treated patients, whose mean age was around 40 years.

Study-level points and caveats: Pseudoprogression appears to have had no connection to changes in top peripheral T cell clonotypes.

The table came from immunoSEQ multiplex PCR; TCRdb's copy has only in-frame clones and leaves some out. Altogether approximately 25,000 clones are present, about three quarters being singletons, with the ten largest covering about 9.4%. Between the trimmed V and J ends, which lost 8 bases and 6 bases, there was a span of 19 bases. CDR1 is MNHNS and CDR2 is SASEGT in the germline V gene. The CDR3 sequence is 14 residues long. Time point denoted: week 5, during vaccination. What each vaccine dose contained was 300 ug of mutant IDH1 20-mer peptide, accompanied by topical imiquimod. As concerns this clone: Its specificity is not known.

The chain joins TRBV6-1 to TRBJ1-2; D is ambiguous. This TCR derives from a man aged 40-49 years with glioma. Sample: PBMCs, taken from a glioma patient whose treatment included an IDH1 peptide vaccine. The CDR3 is CASWARGGADGYTF. The CDR3 nucleotides read TGTGCCAGCTGGGCCCGGGGTGGCGCGGATGGCTACACCTTC.